The 9 T cell receptor beta chains below were found in one sample sequenced in a study of T cell changes during pregnancy in multiple sclerosis. This table comes from immunoSEQ multiplex PCR, and its TCRdb copy is limited to in-frame clones, with some not included. This table holds under 110,000 clones, 91% found once. Sequencing was performed on peripheral blood, taken in the second trimester of pregnancy. Every receptor here comes from a female donor with multiple sclerosis, enrolled in a pregnancy study.

The gene calls are TRBV5-4 and TRBJ2-1; 10 bases match TRBD2. Germline CDR1 and CDR2: SGHNT and YYREEE (reference sequence). This CDR3 has 14 residues. V gave up 7 bases and J gave up 1 base; unmatched junction bases: 2. CDR3 sequence: CASSTSGSYNEQFF. CDR3 bases: TGTGCCAGCTCGACTAGCGGGTCCTACAATGAGCAGTTCTTC.

Only one count was recorded for this clone. The chain has TRBV25-1 and TRBJ2-3; 9 bases match TRBD2. The CDR3 has 16 residues. Germline V gene sequence: CDR1 MGHDK, CDR2 SYGVNS. Trimming cost V 5 bases and J 2 bases; bases outside gene matches: 8. CDR3 DNA sequence: TGTGCCAGCAGTACCGAGACTAGCGGAGTCACAGATACGCAGTATTTT. It codes for CASSTETSGVTDTQYF. The full variable domain, rest sourced from reference TRBV25-1 and TRBJ2-3, is EADIYQTPRYLVIGTGKKITLECSQTMGHDKMYWYQQDPGMELHLIHYSYGVNSTEKGDLSSESTVSRIRTEHFPLTLESARPSHTSQYLCASSTETSGVTDTQYFGPGTRLTVL.

The chain joins TRBV5-1 to TRBJ1-1; no reliable D call. The CDR3 has 14 amino acids. From germline, CDR1 is SGHRS and CDR2 YFSETQ. V lost 0 bases and J lost 5, with 11 bases in between. CDR3 protein: CASSLAEGRTEAFF. The CDR3 DNA reads as TGCGCCAGCAGCTTGGCCGAGGGCCGGACTGAAGCTTTCTTT.

The chain recombines TRBV6-4 with TRBJ2-1; TRBD2 matches at 10 bases. Germline V gives CDR1 MRHNA, CDR2 SNTAGT. The CDR3 is made up of 15 amino acids. Unmatched junction bases numbered 3, after V lost 3 bases and J lost 4 bases. The CDR3 region has the DNA TGTGCCAGCAGTGAAGCTAGCGGGAGTTACAATGAGCAGTTCTTC. This gives the protein CASSEASGSYNEQFF.

The rearrangement joins TRBV7-9 to TRBJ2-3; 7 positions match TRBD2. Germline CDR1 reads SEHNR; CDR2 reads FQNEAQ (reference sequence). With V trimmed by 6 bases and J by 5 bases, 14 bases remained unmatched. The CDR3 is 16 residues long. The CDR3 protein is CASSSGVGQREDTQYF. Here the CDR3 DNA reads TGTGCCAGCAGTTCAGGCGTAGGCCAGCGGGAAGATACGCAGTATTTT.

The rearrangement links TRBV19 to TRBJ2-3, with 8 bases aligning to TRBD2. This CDR3 has 16 residues. Trimming at V came to 5 bases and at J to 5 bases, leaving 12 bases not matched to a gene. Germline CDR1 and CDR2: LNHDA and SQIVND (reference sequence). DNA of the CDR3: TGTGCCAGTAGTGGGGCGGGGGGCGCTTTCGGAGATACGCAGTATTTT. It yields the protein CASSGAGGAFGDTQYF.

The chain has TRBV19 and TRBJ2-1; TRBD2 matches 13 bases. CDR3 size: 15 residues. V dropped 4 bases and J dropped 7; count of bases not matched to a gene: 4. The V gene's germline CDR1 is LNHDA and CDR2 SQIVND (reference sequence). This chain's CDR3 is CASSTTSGRRNEQFF. CDR3 coding DNA: TGTGCCAGTAGTACGACTAGCGGGAGGAGGAATGAGCAGTTCTTC. Full variable domain (missing parts from reference TRBV19 and TRBJ2-1): DGGITQSPKYLFRKEGQNVTLSCEQNLNHDAMYWYRQDPGQGLRLIYYSQIVNDFQKGDIAEGYSVSREKKESFPLTVTSAQKNPTAFYLCASSTTSGRRNEQFFGPGTRLTVL.

The rearrangement joins TRBV2 to TRBJ2-3; no firm D call. Germline V gene lookup returns CDR1 SNHLY and CDR2 FYNNEI. CDR3 length: 15 residues. Trimming took off 7 bases at V and 0 bases at J, with 14 bases between the two ends. Here the CDR3 reads CASNDRGPSTDTQYF. The CDR3 coding sequence is TGTGCCAGCAACGATAGAGGTCCTAGCACAGATACGCAGTATTTT.

The rearrangement links TRBV25-1 to TRBJ2-3, with D possibly being TRBD2 (5 bases). In germline, CDR1 is MGHDK, CDR2 SYGVNS. CDR3 length equals 11 residues. Trimming left V 8 bases short and J 5 bases short, with 8 bases between. The CDR3 DNA reads as TGTGCCAGCTCACGGGGAGATACGCAGTATTTT. Residues: CASSRGDTQYF.